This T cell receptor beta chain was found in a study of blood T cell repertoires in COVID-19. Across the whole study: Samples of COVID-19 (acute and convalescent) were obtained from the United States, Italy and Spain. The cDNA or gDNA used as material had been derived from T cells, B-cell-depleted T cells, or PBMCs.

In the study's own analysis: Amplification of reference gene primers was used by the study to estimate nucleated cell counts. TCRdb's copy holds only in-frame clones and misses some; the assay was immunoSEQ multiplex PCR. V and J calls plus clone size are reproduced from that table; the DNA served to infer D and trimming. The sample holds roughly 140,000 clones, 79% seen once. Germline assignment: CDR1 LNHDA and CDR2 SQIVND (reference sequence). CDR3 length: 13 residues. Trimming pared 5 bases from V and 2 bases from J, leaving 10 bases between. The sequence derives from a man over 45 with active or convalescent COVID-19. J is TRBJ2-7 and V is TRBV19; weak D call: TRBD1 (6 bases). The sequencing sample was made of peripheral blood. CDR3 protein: CASSGTGTYEQYF. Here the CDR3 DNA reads TGTGCCAGTAGTGGAACAGGGACCTACGAGCAGTACTTC.